This T cell receptor (beta chain) was sequenced in a study of blood T cell repertoires in COVID-19 (dated by TCRdb to 2018 to 2021). Background on the whole study: Collaborator samples came from the United States, Italy and Spain and covered acute and convalescent phases of COVID-19. Sample metadata almost always included a de-identified subject ID, COVID-19 status, age in years and sex. The material from the prospective study consisted of cDNA or gDNA derived from T cells, B-cell-depleted T cells, or PBMCs. HLA class I and class II types, where available, came from metadata supplied by the sample provider rather than from assay-based typing. Samples came from the ongoing ImmuneRACE study (first 160 participants) plus 1,254 subjects from 6 global collaborators. The repertoires were released in a freely available public database meant as a resource for research on the immune response to SARS-CoV-2. Subjects who had been exposed to COVID-19, were actively infected with it, or had recovered from it provided the deeply sampled blood TCRbeta repertoires that made up the dataset.

In the prospective study, participants were about 18 to 95 years old, resided in around 25 geographic areas of the United States, and were enrolled through a virtual design. In the prospective study, participants were assigned to cohorts based on the clinical history participants reported in a screening survey and a study questionnaire. Recovered participants in ImmuneRACE Cohort 3 were defined by two consecutive negative NP/OP PCR tests, clearance by a healthcare professional, or resolution of symptoms. In the prospective study, mobile phlebotomists collected whole blood, serum and a nasopharyngeal or oropharyngeal swab from each participant. Additional blood draws and questionnaires over an approximately two-month period could optionally be provided by prospective study participants. Prospective study blood samples were shipped either frozen or at room temperature before DNA extraction. TCRbeta CDR3 regions were amplified from genomic DNA by means of the immunoSEQ Assay, a bias-controlled multiplex PCR. Regarding the original processing steps: Nucleated cell counts per sample were estimated from amplification of reference gene primers within the assay. To quantify the absolute abundance of each unique TCRbeta CDR3 rearrangement, sequence reads were collapsed and filtered. Productive Simpson clonality was computed per sample as the square root of Simpson's diversity index over productive rearrangements. TCRdb provides this immuneACCESS table in a form limited to in-frame rearrangements. Some clones are lacking; in checked studies, under half of them reflect an unresolved V gene, and why the rest are absent is not known. V and J calls and clone size are as listed in that table; D and trimming were resolved from the DNA. Across this sample there are 200,000 to 300,000 clones, with approximately 90% seen only once. The top ten hold around 4% of the sample.

Comments on this clone: Its antigen target is currently unknown. Base qualities were left out, and no much larger clone turns up one base away.

The study at large found these results: The quantity of clinical and demographic metadata differed by source and by participant and was supplied without curation.

The CDR3 contains 14 residues, cysteine and phenylalanine counted. Only the CDR3 portion is preserved as DNA: 42 bases, with reading frame beginning at the first base. Reading the germline V gene gives CDR1 MDHEN and CDR2 SYDVKM. Trimming removed 10 bases from V and 5 bases from J, leaving 15 bases between the germline ends. The chain employs TRBV28 and TRBJ1-6; a tentative D match to TRBD1 spans 6 bases. What was sequenced was PBMCs or T cells enriched from blood (not recorded which). This clonotype was sampled from a woman younger than 45 who had recovered from COVID-19. The sequenced DNA: TGTGCCACTTACAGGGCTGGGGATAATTCACCCCTCCACTTT. Its protein is CATYRAGDNSPLHF.